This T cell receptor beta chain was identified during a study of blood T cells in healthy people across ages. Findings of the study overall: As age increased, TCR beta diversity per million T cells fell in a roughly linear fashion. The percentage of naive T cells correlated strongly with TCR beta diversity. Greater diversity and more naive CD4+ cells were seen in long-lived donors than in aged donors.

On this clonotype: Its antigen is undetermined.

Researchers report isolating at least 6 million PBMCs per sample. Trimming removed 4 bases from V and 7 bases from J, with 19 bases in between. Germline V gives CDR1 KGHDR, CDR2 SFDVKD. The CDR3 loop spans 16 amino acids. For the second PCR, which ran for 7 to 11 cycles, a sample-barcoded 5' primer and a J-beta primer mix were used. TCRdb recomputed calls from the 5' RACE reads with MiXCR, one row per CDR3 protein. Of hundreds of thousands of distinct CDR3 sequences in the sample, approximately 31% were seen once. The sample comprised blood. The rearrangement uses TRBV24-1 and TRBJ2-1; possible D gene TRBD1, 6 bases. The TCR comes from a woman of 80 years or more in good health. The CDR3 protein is CATSDMRRGGRNEQFF. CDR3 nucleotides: TGTGCCACCAGTGACATGCGGAGAGGGGGAAGAAATGAGCAGTTCTTC.